Below, one TCR beta chain is given with its context. CDR3 length: 17 residues. Germline lookup yields CDR1 SGHRS and CDR2 YFSETQ. V lost 3 bases and J 5 bases, leaving 24 bases between the germline ends. Sequencing used immunoSEQ multiplex PCR; TCRdb keeps in-frame clones, though not all of them. The sample lists about 47,000 clones; around 87% were seen once. These data come from a study of T cell changes during pregnancy in multiple sclerosis. The chain carries TRBV5-1 and TRBJ2-7; TRBD1 might be the D (6 bases). The sequence was collected from a female donor with multiple sclerosis, enrolled in a pregnancy study. Here the sequenced sample was CD8+ T cells from peripheral blood mononuclear cells, taken in the second trimester of pregnancy. The CDR3 bases are TGCGCCAGCAGCTCGCGTCCGGGACACCCACGAGCGGACGAGCAGTACTTC. This codes for CASSSRPGHPRADEQYF.